The present TCR beta chain was sequenced within a study of CD8 T cells in Susac syndrome. Across the whole study: The sequenced Susac syndrome patients included 5 or 6 who had clinically active disease and under 10 who were in remission.

Random hexamers were used to reverse transcribe the RNA input (about 0.45 to 1 ug). MiXCR was run by TCRdb on the immunoSEQ multiplex PCR reads, yielding one entry per CDR3 protein. In the table there are 130,000 to 150,000 distinct CDR3 sequences, approximately 96% of which are singletons. Overall study findings and caveats: A relatively small number of individuals underwent TCR sequencing and HLA analysis.

The V segment lost 9 bases and the J segment 3 bases; nucleotides outside the gene matches: 6. From germline, CDR1 is SGHTS and CDR2 YDEGEE. The CDR3 sequence is 12 residues long. The CD8+ and CD4+ T cells were negatively isolated, with the TEMRA cells enriched by FACS. Comment on this clonotype: Its antigen is still unknown.

V and J are TRBV5-8 and TRBJ2-7; 7 bases are shared with TRBD2. The receptor was isolated from a human donor with Susac syndrome. Material for sequencing was CD4+ T cells from PBMCs. The CDR3: CATVAGFYEQYF. The CDR3 nucleotides are TGTGCCACTGTAGCGGGCTTCTACGAGCAGTACTTC.